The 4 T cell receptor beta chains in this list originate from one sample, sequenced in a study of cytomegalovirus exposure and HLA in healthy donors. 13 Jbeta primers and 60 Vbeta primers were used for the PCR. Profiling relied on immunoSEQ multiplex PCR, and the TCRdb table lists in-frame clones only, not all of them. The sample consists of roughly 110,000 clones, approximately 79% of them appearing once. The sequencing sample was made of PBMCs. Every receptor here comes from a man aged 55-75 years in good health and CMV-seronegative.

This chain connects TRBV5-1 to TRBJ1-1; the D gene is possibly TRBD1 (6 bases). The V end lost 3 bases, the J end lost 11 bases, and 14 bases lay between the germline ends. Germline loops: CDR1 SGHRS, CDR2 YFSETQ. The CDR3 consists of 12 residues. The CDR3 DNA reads TGCGCCAGCAGCTGGGGGCAGGGGTTTGCTTTCTTT. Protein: CASSWGQGFAFF.

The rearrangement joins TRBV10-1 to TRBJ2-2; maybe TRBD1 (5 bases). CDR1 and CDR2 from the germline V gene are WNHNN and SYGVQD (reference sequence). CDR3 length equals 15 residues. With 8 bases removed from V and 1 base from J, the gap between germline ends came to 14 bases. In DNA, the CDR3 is TGCGCCAGCTCCTCCAGGCAGGGGAACACCGGGGAGCTGTTTTTT. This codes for CASSSRQGNTGELFF.

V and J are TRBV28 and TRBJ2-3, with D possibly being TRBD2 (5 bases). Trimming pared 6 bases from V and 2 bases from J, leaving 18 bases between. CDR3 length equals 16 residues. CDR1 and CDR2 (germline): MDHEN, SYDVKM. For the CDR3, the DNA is TGTGCCAGCAGCGTCGTCTTCAGCGGTAACACAGATACGCAGTATTTT. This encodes CASSVVFSGNTDTQYF.

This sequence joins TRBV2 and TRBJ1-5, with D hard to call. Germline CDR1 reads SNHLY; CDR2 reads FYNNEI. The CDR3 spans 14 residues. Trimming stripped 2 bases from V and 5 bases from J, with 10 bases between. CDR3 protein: CASSERLRDQPQHF. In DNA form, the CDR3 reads TGTGCCAGCAGTGAACGGCTCCGGGATCAGCCCCAGCATTTT. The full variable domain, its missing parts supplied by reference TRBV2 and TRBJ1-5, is EPEVTQTPSHQVTQMGQEVILRCVPISNHLYFYWYRQILGQKVEFLVSFYNNEISEKSEIFDDQFSVERPDGSNFTLKIRSTKLEDSAMYFCASSERLRDQPQHFGDGTRLSIL.